A single sample gave rise to the 2 T cell receptor beta chains below, sequenced in a study of Ad26.COV2.S vaccination and SARS-CoV-2 variants. TCRdb's copy holds only in-frame clones and misses some; the assay was immunoSEQ multiplex PCR. The sample records approximately 480,000 clones, roughly nine tenths being singletons. Noted treatment: approximately 18 received Ad26.COV2.S at low or high dose, single or two shots; about 5 received placebo; per-sample allocation not given. Samples analyzed were those drawn on day 63 after the first vaccine or placebo injection. The material was peripheral blood, obtained in a trial of Ad26.COV2.S vaccine versus placebo. The receptors were sampled from a person between 18 and 59 years old who received the Ad26.COV2.S COVID-19 vaccine or a placebo.

The chain recombines TRBV7-9 with TRBJ1-6; 7 nucleotides line up with TRBD1. The CDR3 has 15 amino acids. Germline assignment: CDR1 SEHNR and CDR2 FQNEAQ (reference sequence). Unmatched junction bases numbered 10, after V lost 4 bases and J lost 10 bases. CDR3 in amino acids: CASSSDDRAQSPLHF. CDR3 nucleotide sequence: TGTGCCAGCAGCTCCGACGACAGGGCTCAATCACCCCTCCACTTT.

The table lists this clone with many counts. This chain links TRBV7-9 with TRBJ1-2; D gene ambiguous. The V gene lost 5 bases and the J gene lost 2 bases, with 15 bases spanning the gap. The CDR3 spans 15 residues. Germline values: CDR1 SEHNR, CDR2 FQNEAQ (reference sequence). The CDR3 spells CASSPVKGRNYGYTF. In DNA form, the CDR3 reads TGTGCCAGCAGCCCCGTGAAGGGCAGAAACTATGGCTACACCTTC.